The entry below describes one T cell receptor (beta chain). Generated by immunoSEQ multiplex PCR, the TCRdb table keeps only in-frame clones and is missing some. Of some 40,000 clones listed, around four fifths are singletons. The data were taken from a study of OX40 agonist ivuxolimab in advanced cancers. The V segment lost 3 bases and the J segment 2 bases; nucleotides outside the gene matches: 0. CDR1 is MNHNS and CDR2 is SASEGT in the germline V gene. This CDR3 comprises 13 residues. The chain recombines TRBV6-1 with TRBJ2-5, with 7 bases that match TRBD1. The sequence came from an adult with an advanced solid tumor such as melanoma, head and neck, liver or kidney cancer. The sequencing here drew on CD4+ or CD8+ T cells sorted from blood, taken in a trial of the OX40 agonist ivuxolimab. CDR3 region: CASSEGQQETQYF. In DNA, the CDR3 is TGTGCCAGCAGTGAGGGACAGCAAGAGACCCAGTACTTC.